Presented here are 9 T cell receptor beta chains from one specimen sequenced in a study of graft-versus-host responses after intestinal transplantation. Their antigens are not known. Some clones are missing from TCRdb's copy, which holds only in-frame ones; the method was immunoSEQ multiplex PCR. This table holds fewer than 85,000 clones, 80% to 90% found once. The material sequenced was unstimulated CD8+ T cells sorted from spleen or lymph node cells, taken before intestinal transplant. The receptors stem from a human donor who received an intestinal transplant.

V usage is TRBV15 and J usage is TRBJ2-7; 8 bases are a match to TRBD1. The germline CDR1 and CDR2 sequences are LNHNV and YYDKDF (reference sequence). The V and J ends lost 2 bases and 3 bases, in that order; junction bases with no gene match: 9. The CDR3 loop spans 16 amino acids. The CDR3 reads CATSRSLDRDLYEQYF. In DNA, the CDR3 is TGTGCCACCAGCAGAAGCCTGGACAGGGACCTCTACGAGCAGTACTTC. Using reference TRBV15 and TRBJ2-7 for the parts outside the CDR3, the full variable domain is DAMVIQNPRYQVTQFGKPVTLSCSQTLNHNVMYWYQQKSSQAPKLLFHYYDKDFNNEADTPDNFQSRRPNTSFCFLDIRSPGLGDTAMYLCATSRSLDRDLYEQYFGPGTRLTVT.

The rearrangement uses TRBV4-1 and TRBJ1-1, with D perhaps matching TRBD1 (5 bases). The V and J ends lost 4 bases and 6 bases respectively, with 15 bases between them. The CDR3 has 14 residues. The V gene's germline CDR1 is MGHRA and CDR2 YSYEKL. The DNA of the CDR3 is TGCGCCAGCAGCCCTTCCTTGGGGGGACCTGAAGCTTTCTTT. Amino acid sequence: CASSPSLGGPEAFF.

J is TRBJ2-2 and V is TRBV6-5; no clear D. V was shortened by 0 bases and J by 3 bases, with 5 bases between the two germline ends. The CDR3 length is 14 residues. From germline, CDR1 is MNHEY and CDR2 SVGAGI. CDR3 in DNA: TGTGCCAGCAGTTACTCCTCGGACACCGGGGAGCTGTTTTTT. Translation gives CASSYSSDTGELFF.

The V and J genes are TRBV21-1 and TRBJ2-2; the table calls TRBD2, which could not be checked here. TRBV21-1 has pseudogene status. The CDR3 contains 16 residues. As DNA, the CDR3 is TGTGCCAGCAGCACTGGGACTAGTCGTGCCTCCGGGGAGCTGTTTTTT. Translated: CASSTGTSRASGELFF.

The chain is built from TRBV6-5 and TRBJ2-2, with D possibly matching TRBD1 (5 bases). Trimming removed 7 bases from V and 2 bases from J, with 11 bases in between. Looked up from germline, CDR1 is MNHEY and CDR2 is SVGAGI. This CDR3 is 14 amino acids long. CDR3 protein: CASNQGFNTGELFF. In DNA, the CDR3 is TGTGCCAGCAACCAGGGATTTAACACCGGGGAGCTGTTTTTT.

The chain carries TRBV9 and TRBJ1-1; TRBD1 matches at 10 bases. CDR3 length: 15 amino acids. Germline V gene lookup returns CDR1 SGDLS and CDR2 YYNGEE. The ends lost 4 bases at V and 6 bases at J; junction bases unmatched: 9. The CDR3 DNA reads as TGTGCCAGCAGCCCTCCCGGGACAGGGGTCTCTGAAGCTTTCTTT. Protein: CASSPPGTGVSEAFF. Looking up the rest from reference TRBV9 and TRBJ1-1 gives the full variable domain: DSGVTQTPKHLITATGQRVTLRCSPRSGDLSVYWYQQSLDQGLQFLIQYYNGEERAKGNILERFSAQQFPDLHSELNLSSLELGDSALYFCASSPPGTGVSEAFFGQGTRLTVV.

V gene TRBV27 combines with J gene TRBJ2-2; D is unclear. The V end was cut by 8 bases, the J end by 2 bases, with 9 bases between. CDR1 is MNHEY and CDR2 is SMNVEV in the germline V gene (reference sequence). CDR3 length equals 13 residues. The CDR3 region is CASGTSNTGELFF. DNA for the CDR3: TGTGCCAGCGGTACATCCAACACCGGGGAGCTGTTTTTT.

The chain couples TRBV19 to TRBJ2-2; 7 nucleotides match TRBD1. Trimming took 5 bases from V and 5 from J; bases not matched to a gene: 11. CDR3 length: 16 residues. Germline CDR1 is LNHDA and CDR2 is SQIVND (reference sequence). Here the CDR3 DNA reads TGTGCCAGTAGTCCCGTGACAGGGATACCGACCGGGGAGCTGTTTTTT. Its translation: CASSPVTGIPTGELFF.

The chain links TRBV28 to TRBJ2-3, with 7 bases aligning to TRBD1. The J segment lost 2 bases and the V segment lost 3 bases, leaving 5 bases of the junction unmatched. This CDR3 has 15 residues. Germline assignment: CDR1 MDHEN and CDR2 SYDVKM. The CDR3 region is CASSFGDRYTDTQYF. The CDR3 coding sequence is TGTGCCAGCAGTTTCGGGGACAGATACACAGATACGCAGTATTTT.